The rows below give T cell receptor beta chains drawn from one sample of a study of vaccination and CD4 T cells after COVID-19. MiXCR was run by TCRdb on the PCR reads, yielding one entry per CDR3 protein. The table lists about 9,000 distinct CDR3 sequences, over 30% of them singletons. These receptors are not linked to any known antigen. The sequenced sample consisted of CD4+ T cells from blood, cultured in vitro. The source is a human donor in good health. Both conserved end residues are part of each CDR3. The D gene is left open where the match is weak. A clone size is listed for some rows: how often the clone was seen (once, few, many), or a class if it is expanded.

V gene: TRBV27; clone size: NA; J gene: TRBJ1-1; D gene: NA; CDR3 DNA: TGTGCCAGCAGTTTACCCGGGGCTGAAGCTTTCTTT; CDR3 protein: CASSLPGAEAFF
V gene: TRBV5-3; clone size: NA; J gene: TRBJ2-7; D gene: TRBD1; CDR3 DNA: TGTGCCAGCAGCTTGGCGGACAGGGGGCGGTCGGGTTCCTACGAGCAGTACTTC; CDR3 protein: CASSLADRGRSGSYEQYF
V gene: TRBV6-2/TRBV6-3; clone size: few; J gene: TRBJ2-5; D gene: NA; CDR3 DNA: TGTGCCAGCAGTTACATTCGGGGCAGCGGAAGAGAGACCCAGTACTTC; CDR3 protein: CASSYIRGSGRETQYF
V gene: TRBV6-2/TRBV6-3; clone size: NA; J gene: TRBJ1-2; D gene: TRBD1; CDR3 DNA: TGTGCCGGCAGTTACTCCGGGACAGGGGGTGGCTACACCTTC; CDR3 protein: CAGSYSGTGGGYTF
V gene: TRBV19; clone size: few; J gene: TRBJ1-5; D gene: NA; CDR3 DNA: TGTGCCAGTAGTAAGACGGGGGACACCCAGCCCCAGCATTTT; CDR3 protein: CASSKTGDTQPQHF
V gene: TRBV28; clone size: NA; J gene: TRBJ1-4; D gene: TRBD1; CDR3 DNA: TGTGCCAGCAGACAAGGACAGGGAGGTGAAAAACTGTTTTTT; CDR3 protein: CASRQGQGGEKLFF
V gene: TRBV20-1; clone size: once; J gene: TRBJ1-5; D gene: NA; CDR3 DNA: TGCAGTGCTCGTCCCGTGGACAGTAGCAATCAGCCCCAGCATTTT; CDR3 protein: CSARPVDSSNQPQHF
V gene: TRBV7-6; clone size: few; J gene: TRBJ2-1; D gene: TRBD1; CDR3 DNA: TGTGCCAGCAGCTTAGATGCAGGGGGCGGTTACAATGAGCAGTTCTTC; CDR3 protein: CASSLDAGGGYNEQFF
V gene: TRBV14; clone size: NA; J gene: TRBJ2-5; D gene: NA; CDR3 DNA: TGTGCCAGCAGCCACCTTAAGGAGACCCAGTACTTC; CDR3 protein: CASSHLKETQYF
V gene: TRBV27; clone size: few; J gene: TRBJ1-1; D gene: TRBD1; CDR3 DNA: TGTGCCAGCAGGGGGGACAGGGGTGAAGCTTTCTTT; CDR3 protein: CASRGDRGEAFF
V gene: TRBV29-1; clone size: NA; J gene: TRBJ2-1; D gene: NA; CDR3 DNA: TGCAGCGTTGACGACTCCTACAATGAGCAGTTCTTC; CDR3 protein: CSVDDSYNEQFF